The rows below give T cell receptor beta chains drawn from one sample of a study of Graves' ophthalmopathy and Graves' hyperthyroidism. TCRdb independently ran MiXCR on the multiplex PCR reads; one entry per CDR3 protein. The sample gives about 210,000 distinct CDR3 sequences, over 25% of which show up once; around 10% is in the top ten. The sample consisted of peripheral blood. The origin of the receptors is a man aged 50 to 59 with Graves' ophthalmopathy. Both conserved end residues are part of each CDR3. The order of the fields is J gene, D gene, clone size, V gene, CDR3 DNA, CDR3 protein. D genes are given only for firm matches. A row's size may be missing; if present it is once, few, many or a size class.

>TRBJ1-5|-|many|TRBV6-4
TGTGCCAGCCCCCAGGGAAATAGCAATCAGCCCCAGCATTTT
CASPQGNSNQPQHF
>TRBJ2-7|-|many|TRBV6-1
TGTGCCAGCAGTAAGGGACCCAGCTCCTACGAGCAGTACTTC
CASSKGPSSYEQYF
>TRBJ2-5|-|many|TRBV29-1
TGCAGCGTTGAGACTAGTGGGGGGTACCAAGAGACCCAGTACTTC
CSVETSGGYQETQYF
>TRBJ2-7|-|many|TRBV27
TGTGCCAGCAGTTTAAAAGGCAGGGGGGGAGAGCAGTACTTC
CASSLKGRGGEQYF
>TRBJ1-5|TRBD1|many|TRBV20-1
TGCAGTGCTAGGTCGCGGGACAGGGCGTCAGGAGTCAATCAGCCCCAGCATTTT
CSARSRDRASGVNQPQHF
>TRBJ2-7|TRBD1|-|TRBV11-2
TGTGCCAGCAGCACCATACAGGGGTGGTACGAGCAGTACTTC
CASSTIQGWYEQYF
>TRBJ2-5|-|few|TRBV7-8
TGTGCCAGCAGCTTGGGGCTAGCGACGATGGAGACCCAGTACTTC
CASSLGLATMETQYF
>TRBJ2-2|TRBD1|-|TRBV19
TGTGCCAGTAGTTCCCTTGCCGGGACAGGGGGCAAAACCGGGGCCGGGGAGCTGTTTTTT
CASSSLAGTGGKTGAGELFF
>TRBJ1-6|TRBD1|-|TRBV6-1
TGTGCCAGCAGAACATACGGGACAGGGTACTCACCCCTCCACTTT
CASRTYGTGYSPLHF
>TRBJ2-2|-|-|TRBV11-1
TGTGCCAGCAGCGTCAGGGGTTTCACCGGGGAGCTGTTTTTT
CASSVRGFTGELFF
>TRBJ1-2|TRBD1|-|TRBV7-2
TGTGCCAGCAGCTTAGACCAGGGGGACGGCTACACCTTC
CASSLDQGDGYTF
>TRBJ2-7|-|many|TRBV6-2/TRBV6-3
TGTGCCAGCAGTTACGGCCTCAACGTAGACTACGAGCAGTACTTC
CASSYGLNVDYEQYF
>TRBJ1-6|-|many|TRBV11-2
TGTGCCAGCAGCACCGGGACACACGAATATAATTCACCCCTCCACTTT
CASSTGTHEYNSPLHF
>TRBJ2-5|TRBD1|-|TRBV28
TGTGCCAGCAGTACAGGGGGTGAGGGGGAGACCCAGTACTTC
CASSTGGEGETQYF
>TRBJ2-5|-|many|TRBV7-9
TGTGCCAGCAGCTTAGGAAGGGGAGACCTCTTAGGGGAGACCCAGTACTTC
CASSLGRGDLLGETQYF
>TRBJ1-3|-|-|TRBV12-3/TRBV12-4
TGTGCCAGCAGTCGAGCGGGGGACGGAACCAAGAGCTCTGGAAACACCATATATTTT
CASSRAGDGTKSSGNTIYF
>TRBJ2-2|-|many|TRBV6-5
TGTGCCAGCAGTTACCGGGGTGCAGGGGAGCTGTTTTTT
CASSYRGAGELFF
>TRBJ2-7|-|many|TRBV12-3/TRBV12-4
TGTGCCAGCAGTTTAAAGGGGGAGTCTGGGTACGAGCAGTACTTC
CASSLKGESGYEQYF
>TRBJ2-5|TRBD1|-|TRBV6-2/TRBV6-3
TGTGCCAGCAGTTCCACCCCCGGGACAGGGGATGGGACCCAGTACTTC
CASSSTPGTGDGTQYF
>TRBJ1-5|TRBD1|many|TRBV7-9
TGTGCCAGCAGCCCGGGGACAGCGGGCAATCAGCCCCAGCATTTT
CASSPGTAGNQPQHF
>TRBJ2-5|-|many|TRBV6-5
TGTGCCAGCCGGGGGCGGGAGAAAGAGACCCAGTACTTC
CASRGREKETQYF
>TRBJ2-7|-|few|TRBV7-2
TGTGCCAGCAGCTTAACTTCTCTAGTGTACGAGCAGTACTTC
CASSLTSLVYEQYF
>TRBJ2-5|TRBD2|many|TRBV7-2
TGTGCCAGCAGCCGAGCGGGAGGGATCCAAGAGACCCAGTACTTC
CASSRAGGIQETQYF
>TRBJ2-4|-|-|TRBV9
TGTGCCAGCAGCAACCCGACAGAAACCAAAAACATTCAGTACTTC
CASSNPTETKNIQYF
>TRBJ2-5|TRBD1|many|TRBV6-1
TGTGCCAGCGGGGACAGCAAAGAGACCCAGTACTTC
CASGDSKETQYF
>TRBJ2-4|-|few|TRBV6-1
TGTGCCAGCAGTACCCCCTCTTCCGGGAACATTCAGTACTTC
CASSTPSSGNIQYF
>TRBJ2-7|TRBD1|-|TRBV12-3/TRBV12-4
TGTGCCAGCGTTTGGACAGGGACGTACGAGCAGTACTTC
CASVWTGTYEQYF
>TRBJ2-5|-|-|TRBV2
TGTGCCAGCAGTGAGTCTACACGGGGTAGAGGTCAAGAGACCCAGTACTTC
CASSESTRGRGQETQYF
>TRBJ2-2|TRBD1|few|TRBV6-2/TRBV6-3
TGTGCCAGCAGTTGGACAGGCTTCACCGGGGAGCTGTTTTTT
CASSWTGFTGELFF
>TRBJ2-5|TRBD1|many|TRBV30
TGTGCCTGGACAGGACGGGACAGGTCAACCCAGTACTTC
CAWTGRDRSTQYF
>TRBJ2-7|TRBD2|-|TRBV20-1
TGCAGTGCCTTAGCGGGAGCGGGTAGCGAGCAGTACTTC
CSALAGAGSEQYF
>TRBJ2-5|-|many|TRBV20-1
TGCAGTGCTCATCCGGGAGCTGATGAGACCCAGTACTTC
CSAHPGADETQYF
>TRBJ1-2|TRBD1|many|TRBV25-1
TGTGCCAGCAGTGAGGGACAGGGGTATGGCTACACCTTC
CASSEGQGYGYTF
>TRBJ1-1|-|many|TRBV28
TGTGCCAGCAGCCCCGAACAGGGGAACACTGAAGCTTTCTTT
CASSPEQGNTEAFF
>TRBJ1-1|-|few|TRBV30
TGTGCCTGGAGTGTGTGGGAATTCGACGCTTTCTTT
CAWSVWEFDAFF